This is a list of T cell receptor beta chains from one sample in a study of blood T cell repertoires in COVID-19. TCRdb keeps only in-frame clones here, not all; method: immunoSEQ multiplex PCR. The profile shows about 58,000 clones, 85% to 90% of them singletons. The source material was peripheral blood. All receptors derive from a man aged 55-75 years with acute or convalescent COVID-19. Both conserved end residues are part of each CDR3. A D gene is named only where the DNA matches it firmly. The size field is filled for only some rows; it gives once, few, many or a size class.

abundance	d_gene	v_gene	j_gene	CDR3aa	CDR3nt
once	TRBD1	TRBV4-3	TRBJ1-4	CASSRAIPGQGPNRHNEKLFF	TGCGCCAGCAGCCGCGCGATACCGGGACAGGGGCCCAACCGCCATAATGAAAAACTGTTTTTT
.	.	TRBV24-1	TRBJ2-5	CATSDSLGRKGETQYF	TGTGCCACCAGTGATTCTCTCGGGAGAAAGGGAGAGACCCAGTACTTC
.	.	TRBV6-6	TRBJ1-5	CASGGGQSNQPQHF	TGTGCCAGCGGGGGGGGGCAGAGCAATCAGCCCCAGCATTTT
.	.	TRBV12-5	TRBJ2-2	CASGADRSNTGELFF	TGTGCTAGTGGTGCCGACAGGTCGAACACCGGGGAGCTGTTTTTT
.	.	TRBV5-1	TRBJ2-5	CASSLALGETQYF	TGCGCCAGCAGCTTGGCCCTCGGTGAGACCCAGTACTTC
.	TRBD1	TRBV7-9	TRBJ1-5	CASSPDRGVQPQHF	TGTGCCAGCAGCCCAGACAGGGGGGTACAGCCCCAGCATTTT
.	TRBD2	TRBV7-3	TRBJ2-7	CASSWTSGSYEQYF	TGTGCCAGCAGCTGGACTAGCGGGAGTTACGAGCAGTACTTC
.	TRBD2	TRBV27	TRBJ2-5	CASRGTGRGETQYF	TGTGCCAGCAGGGGGACCGGGAGGGGAGAGACCCAGTACTTC
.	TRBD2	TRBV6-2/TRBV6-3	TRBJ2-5	CASSYPLVGEGRDAQYF	TGTGCCAGCAGTTACCCCTTGGTAGGGGAGGGGAGAGATGCCCAGTACTTC
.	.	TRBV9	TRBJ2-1	CASSVALASYNEQFF	TGTGCCAGCAGCGTAGCGTTAGCGTCCTACAATGAGCAGTTCTTC
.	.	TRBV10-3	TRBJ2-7	CAISETGAGGEQYF	TGTGCCATCAGTGAGACAGGGGCGGGGGGAGAGCAGTACTTC